The source of this T cell receptor (beta chain) is a study of blood T cells in healthy people across ages. Study findings and constraints: Diversity estimated from one million T cells was considered an underestimate. Because donor CMV status was unknown, expanded clonotype changes were possibly confounded.

This CDR3 is built from 15 residues. Germline-derived CDR1 and CDR2 are DFQATT and SNEGSKA (reference sequence). As regards this clonotype: Antigen: not known. An end of the junction differs from the germline gene, which may be a read error.

Healthy Caucasians from Russia aged about 6 to 90 served as donors. The authors ran a second PCR of 7 to 11 cycles using a sample-barcoded 5' primer and a J-beta primer mix. Each sample provided no less than 2.5 million CDR3-containing paired-end reads. TCRdb recomputed calls from the 5' RACE reads with MiXCR, one row per CDR3 protein. The sample holds about 1.5 million distinct CDR3 sequences, about 45% seen once. The TCR was taken from a woman aged 18-35 years in good health. Sample: blood. The J gene is TRBJ1-1, the V gene TRBV20-1, with 9 bases that match TRBD1. The CDR3 protein is CSAGGTGNMNPEAFF. The CDR3 DNA reads as TGCAGTGCTGGCGGGACAGGGAACATGAACCCTGAAGCTTTCTTT.